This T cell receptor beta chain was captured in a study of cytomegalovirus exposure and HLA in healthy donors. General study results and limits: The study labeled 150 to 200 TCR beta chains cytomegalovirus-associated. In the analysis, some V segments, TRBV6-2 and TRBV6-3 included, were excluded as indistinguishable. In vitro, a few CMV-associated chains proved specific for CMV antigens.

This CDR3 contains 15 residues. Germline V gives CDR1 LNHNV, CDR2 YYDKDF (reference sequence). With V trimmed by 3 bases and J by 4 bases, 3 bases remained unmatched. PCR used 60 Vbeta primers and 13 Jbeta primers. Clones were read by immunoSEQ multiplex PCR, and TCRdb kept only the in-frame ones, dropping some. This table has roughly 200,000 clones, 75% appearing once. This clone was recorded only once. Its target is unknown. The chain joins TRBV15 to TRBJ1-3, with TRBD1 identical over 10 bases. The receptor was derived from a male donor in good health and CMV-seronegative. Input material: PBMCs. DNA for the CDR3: TGTGCCACCAGCAGGGACAGGGGGTTGGGAAACACCATATATTTT. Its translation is CATSRDRGLGNTIYF.